This TCR beta chain was recovered during a study of blood T cells in healthy people across ages. Overall study results and limits: The study lacked donor CMV status, which possibly confounded expanded clonotype changes.

For the second PCR, which ran for roughly 6 to 12 cycles, a sample-barcoded 5' primer and a J-beta primer mix were used. Each cDNA was tagged by a template-switch adaptor containing 12 random nucleotides. A single record per CDR3 protein comes from TCRdb applying MiXCR to the 5' RACE reads. The table includes 800,000 to 950,000 distinct CDR3 sequences, just under 30% detected once. This clonotype appeared a few times. Its target is not known. CDR1 and CDR2 from the germline V gene are SGHKS and YYEKEE (reference sequence). Trimming pared 2 bases from V and 3 bases from J, leaving 5 bases between. The CDR3 covers 12 residues. These data were likewise used in another study, on T cells of mothers and their children. Per that study: There were no persistent microchimeric T cell clones detected.

V gene TRBV5-5 combines with J gene TRBJ2-5; D is unclear. Sequencing was performed on blood. The clonotype originates from a woman aged 35 to 49 in good health. CDR3 nucleotide sequence: TGTGCCAGCAGCTTCCCTAAAGAGACCCAGTACTTC. This sequence encodes CASSFPKETQYF.